In this sample, the clone carrying this T cell receptor (beta chain) turned up once. This record comes from a study of blood T cell repertoires in COVID-19. Study at large: The study drew acute and convalescent COVID-19 samples from the United States, Italy and Spain.

Libraries were prepared by immunoSEQ multiplex PCR; TCRdb keeps only in-frame clonotypes and omits some of them. The sample has 260,000 or so clones; 70% to 90% are singletons. The CDR3 totals 16 residues. Germline V lookup: CDR1 MNHNS, CDR2 SASEGT. V lost 3 bases, J lost 2 bases, and 3 bases stayed unmatched. The TCR sequence derives from a woman in her thirties or forties with acute COVID-19. The chain employs TRBV6-1 and TRBJ2-2; TRBD2 matches at 10 bases. Source material: PBMCs or T cells enriched from blood (not recorded which). The CDR3 sequence: CASSDSGRANTGELFF. CDR3 nucleotides: TGTGCCAGCAGTGACAGCGGGAGGGCCAACACCGGGGAGCTGTTTTTT.